This TCR beta chain appears in the sequencing data of a study of T-cell memory formation after mild COVID-19. Across the whole study: For the most part, TCR clusters were specific to one donor. Study-level results: Later expanders leaned CD4+, whereas day 15 to 85 contracting clones were balanced CD4/CD8.

This CDR3 has 12 residues. The ends were cut back, 5 bases at V and 7 bases at J, with 11 bases in the middle. Looked up from germline, CDR1 is MNHEY and CDR2 is SVGEGT. This clonotype was counted a few times. The antigen remains undetermined. Constant-segment primers were used for 5'RACE, and the resulting TCR alpha and TCR beta cDNA libraries carried sample barcodes and UMIs. TCRdb processed the 5' RACE reads anew with MiXCR; each CDR3 protein has one entry. The sample has around 340,000 distinct CDR3 sequences; roughly 15% are singletons. The chain uses TRBV6-2 or TRBV6-3 and TRBJ2-5, with D perhaps given as TRBD1 or TRBD2 (5 bases each). The sequenced sample was PBMCs or a T cell subset sorted from them (not recorded which). This receptor was identified in a man between 18 and 29 years old who had mild COVID-19 (a few samples of this study predate the infection). Cell type and time point are not known. The CDR3 is CASSPGTMTQYF. The DNA of the CDR3 is TGTGCCAGCAGTCCCGGGACCATGACCCAGTACTTC.